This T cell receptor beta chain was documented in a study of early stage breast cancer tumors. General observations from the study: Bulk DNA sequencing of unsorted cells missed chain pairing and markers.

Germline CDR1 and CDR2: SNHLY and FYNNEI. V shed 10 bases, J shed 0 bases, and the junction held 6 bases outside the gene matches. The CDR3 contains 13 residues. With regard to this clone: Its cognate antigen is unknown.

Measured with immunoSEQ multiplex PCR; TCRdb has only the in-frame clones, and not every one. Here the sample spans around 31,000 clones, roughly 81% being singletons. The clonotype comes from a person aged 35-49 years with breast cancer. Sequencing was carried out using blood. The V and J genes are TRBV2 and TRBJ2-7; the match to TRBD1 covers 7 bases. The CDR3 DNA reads TGTGCCACCAGGGGGAGTTTCTCCTACGAGCAGTACTTC. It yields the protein CATRGSFSYEQYF.